The 14 T cell receptor beta chains below come from one sample, sequenced in a study of blood T cell repertoires in COVID-19 (dated by TCRdb to between 2020 and 2021). Libraries were built with the immunoSEQ multiplex PCR assay. As stored in TCRdb, this immuneACCESS dataset retains in-frame rearrangements with V and J assigned. A fraction of the clones does not appear; measured against another copy, unresolved V genes explain less than half of the discrepancy, and the remainder lacks a known reason. For this sample there are 25,000 to 30,000 clones; 88% appear just once. The ten largest clones take up 6% to 8.5% of the sample. Source material: peripheral blood. The receptors here all came from a woman in her forties or fifties with active COVID-19.

This chain uses TRBV15 with TRBJ2-3, with 9 bases that match TRBD1. Germline-derived CDR1 and CDR2 are LNHNV and YYDKDF (reference sequence). V lost 2 bases, J lost 3 bases, and 6 bases stayed unmatched. CDR3 length equals 16 residues. The CDR3 loop reads CATSRPRGQGTDTQYF. Written as DNA, the CDR3 is TGTGCCACCAGCAGACCTCGAGGACAGGGGACAGATACGCAGTATTTT.

This chain's CDR3 is CASSASGTGGTDTQYF. CDR3 DNA sequence: TGCGCCAGCAGCGCCTCCGGGACAGGGGGCACAGATACGCAGTATTTT. The chain has TRBV5-1 and TRBJ2-3; 10 nucleotides line up with TRBD1. CDR3 length: 16 amino acids. The germline CDR1 and CDR2 sequences are SGHRS and YFSETQ. With 4 bases clipped from V and 1 base from J, the junction kept 6 bases outside the gene matches.

The gene calls are TRBV19 and TRBJ2-2; D is unresolved. Trimming pared 3 bases from V and 1 base from J, leaving 12 bases between. Germline lookup yields CDR1 LNHDA and CDR2 SQIVND (reference sequence). The CDR3 runs 16 residues. The DNA of the CDR3 is TGTGCCAGTAGTATGCTAGGTAGCTGGAACACCGGGGAGCTGTTTTTT. Protein sequence: CASSMLGSWNTGELFF. The full variable domain, completed using reference TRBV19 and TRBJ2-2, is DGGITQSPKYLFRKEGQNVTLSCEQNLNHDAMYWYRQDPGQGLRLIYYSQIVNDFQKGDIAEGYSVSREKKESFPLTVTSAQKNPTAFYLCASSMLGSWNTGELFFGEGSRLTVL.

This clone was seen a single time. The CDR3 spells CASKNKMASGNTIYF. In nucleotides, the CDR3 is TGTGCCAGCAAGAATAAGATGGCCTCTGGAAACACCATATATTTT. The V call is TRBV28, the J call TRBJ1-3; no definite D call. The CDR3 is made up of 15 amino acids. V was pared by 7 bases and J by 0 bases, with 13 bases between. Germline V gene sequence: CDR1 MDHEN, CDR2 SYDVKM.

This clone was counted between two and nine times. The chain links TRBV6-2 or TRBV6-3 to TRBJ2-2; 16 positions agree with TRBD2. The germline V gene has CDR1 MNHEY and CDR2 SVGEGT. The CDR3 is made up of 19 amino acids. V lost 2 bases, J lost 2 bases, and 5 bases stayed unmatched. CDR3 sequence (DNA): TGTGCCAGCAGTTACGCGGGACTAGCGGGAGGGCCTAACACCGGGGAGCTGTTTTTT. Protein: CASSYAGLAGGPNTGELFF.

In DNA, the CDR3 is TGTGCCAGCAGCCAGAGCCTCCGACAGGGCTTCTCTGGAAACACCATATATTTT. It is translated as CASSQSLRQGFSGNTIYF. This chain connects TRBV28 to TRBJ1-3; TRBD1 agrees at 7 bases. CDR1 and CDR2 from the germline V gene are MDHEN and SYDVKM. This CDR3 contains 18 residues. With 6 bases clipped from V and 0 bases from J, the junction kept 14 bases outside the gene matches.

V is TRBV9 and J is TRBJ1-2; D is unclear. CDR3 size: 15 residues. Trimming pared 0 bases from V and 8 bases from J, leaving 17 bases between. Germline lookup yields CDR1 SGDLS and CDR2 YYNGEE. The CDR3 here is CASSVDQADRGGYTF. Here the CDR3 DNA reads TGTGCCAGCAGCGTAGACCAGGCCGACCGGGGAGGCTACACCTTC.

The gene calls are TRBV10-3 and TRBJ2-1; 9 bases align to TRBD1. This CDR3 comprises 15 residues. Trimming removed 7 bases from V and 6 bases from J; junction bases left unmatched: 10. Germline V gives CDR1 ENHRY, CDR2 SYGVKD. The CDR3 sequence: CAITEADRGPNEQFF. CDR3 coding DNA: TGTGCCATCACGGAGGCGGACAGGGGACCCAATGAGCAGTTCTTC.

The rearrangement uses TRBV27 and TRBJ2-3; D may be TRBD2 (5 bases). CDR3 size: 13 residues. CDR1 and CDR2 from the germline V gene are MNHEY and SMNVEV (reference sequence). Trimming stripped 6 bases from V and 1 base from J, with 8 bases between. CDR3 DNA: TGTGCCAGCAGAGGGAGAGGCACAGATACGCAGTATTTT. Encoded protein: CASRGRGTDTQYF.

The V call is TRBV21-1, the J call TRBJ2-3; the listed D gene, TRBD1, was not tested against the DNA. TRBV21-1 is deemed a pseudogene. The CDR3 runs 16 residues. The CDR3 sequence: CASSKRERGLTDTQYF. The CDR3 nucleotides read TGTGCCAGCAGCAAACGGGAAAGGGGGCTCACAGATACGCAGTATTTT.

The rearrangement uses TRBV6-5 and TRBJ2-3; 11 bases match TRBD2. The germline V gene encodes CDR1 MNHEY and CDR2 SVGAGI. The CDR3 totals 14 residues. The ends lost 10 bases at V and 2 bases at J; junction bases unmatched: 5. The CDR3 DNA is TGTGCCACCCAACTAGCGGGAGACACAGATACGCAGTATTTT. Protein sequence: CATQLAGDTDTQYF.

V and J are TRBV4-1 and TRBJ2-5; no clear D. Germline CDR1 reads MGHRA; CDR2 reads YSYEKL. This CDR3 contains 15 residues. V lost 0 bases and J lost 3, with 11 bases in between. This CDR3 is CASSQESRREETQYF. As DNA, the CDR3 is TGCGCCAGCAGCCAAGAGTCCAGGCGAGAAGAGACCCAGTACTTC.

The chain uses TRBV28 and TRBJ2-1; 14 bases map to TRBD2. The CDR3 consists of 15 residues. Germline values: CDR1 MDHEN, CDR2 SYDVKM. V shed 6 bases, J shed 15 bases, and the junction held 13 bases outside the gene matches. This CDR3 is CASSHVGTSGRRAFF. CDR3 nucleotide sequence: TGTGCCAGCAGCCACGTTGGGACTAGCGGGAGAAGGGCGTTCTTC.

This clone was found once. J is TRBJ2-2 and V is TRBV24-1, with TRBD2 matching over 13 bases. This CDR3 has 16 amino acids. The junction had 3 bases not matched to a gene; V was cut back by 2 bases and J by 7 bases. Germline assignment: CDR1 KGHDR and CDR2 SFDVKD. CDR3 loop: CATSDSGLAGIGELFF. As DNA, the CDR3 is TGTGCCACCAGTGATTCGGGACTAGCGGGAATCGGGGAGCTGTTTTTT.